This record looks at one T cell receptor (beta chain) sequence and its context. This CDR3 region has 11 residues. Deletions cut 3 bases from V and 12 bases from J, with 9 bases between. Germline assignment: CDR1 LGHDT and CDR2 YNNKEL (reference sequence). The record originates from a study of CD4 T cells in relation to SARS-CoV-2 and coronaviruses. Clones were sequenced by immunoSEQ multiplex PCR, and TCRdb holds only the in-frame ones, with some missing. The table includes tens of thousands of clones, approximately 90% detected once. What was sequenced was naive CD4+ T cells from PBMCs. As for subset: naive CD4+ T cells isolated by negative enrichment. J is TRBJ2-1 and V is TRBV3-1 (or the pseudogene TRBV3-2), with a possible D match to TRBD2 (6 bases). The sequence came from an adult with COVID-19. CDR3 in amino acids: CASSQGLPQFF. As DNA, the CDR3 is TGTGCCAGCAGCCAGGGACTCCCGCAGTTCTTC.